A selection of T cell receptor beta chains follows, all from one sample in a study of T cell changes during pregnancy in multiple sclerosis. The protocol was immunoSEQ multiplex PCR, while the TCRdb copy is restricted to in-frame clones and leaves out a portion. The sample lists about 40,000 clones, roughly nine tenths seen once, with roughly 0.5% in the top ten. The material was CD4+ T cells from peripheral blood mononuclear cells, obtained in the first trimester of pregnancy. The receptors were gathered from a female donor with multiple sclerosis, enrolled in a pregnancy study. CDR3s include the opening cysteine and the closing phenylalanine or tryptophan. The D gene is left open where the match is weak. Size tells how often a clone was seen (once, few, many) or the class of an expanded clone, and some rows leave it out.

>TRBV6-1|TRBJ2-2|.|.
CASSEKGGGEYTGELFF
TGTGCCAGCAGTGAAAAAGGGGGGGGCGAGTACACCGGGGAGCTGTTTTTT
>TRBV5-1|TRBJ1-4|.|.
CASSPTGVNEKLFF
TGCGCCAGCAGCCCGACAGGTGTTAATGAAAAACTGTTTTTT
>TRBV19|TRBJ1-1|.|.
CASTPTAMNTEAFF
TGTGCCAGTACCCCGACAGCCATGAACACTGAAGCTTTCTTT
>TRBV2|TRBJ1-3|.|.
CASSSGSGNTIYF
TGTGCCAGCAGTTCAGGGTCTGGAAACACCATATATTTT
>TRBV18|TRBJ2-7|.|.
CASSPPLTWGPYEQYF
TGTGCCAGCTCACCACCGTTGACTTGGGGGCCCTACGAGCAGTACTTC
>TRBV15|TRBJ1-1|.|.
CATSRDHRNEAFF
TGTGCCACCAGCAGAGATCACAGGAACGAAGCTTTCTTT
>TRBV7-8|TRBJ2-1|.|TRBD2
CASSLAPLAGGPRNEQFF
TGTGCCAGCAGCTTAGCGCCCCTAGCGGGGGGGCCAAGGAATGAGCAGTTCTTC
>TRBV25-1|TRBJ2-5|.|TRBD2
CASSFGLAGVETQYF
TGTGCCAGCAGTTTCGGACTAGCGGGAGTTGAGACCCAGTACTTC
>TRBV18|TRBJ2-7|.|TRBD2
CASSLIAGVSSYEQYF
TGTGCCAGCTCACTAATAGCGGGGGTGAGCTCCTACGAGCAGTACTTC
>TRBV11-2|TRBJ1-2|.|.
CASRPGGREGYGYTF
TGTGCCAGCAGGCCAGGCGGCAGGGAGGGCTATGGCTACACCTTC
>TRBV5-6|TRBJ2-7|.|TRBD1
CASSFGQGRYEQYF
TGTGCCAGCAGCTTCGGACAGGGAAGGTACGAGCAGTACTTC
>TRBV2|TRBJ2-7|.|.
CASSDHYGTYEQYF
TGTGCCAGCAGTGATCATTACGGGACCTACGAGCAGTACTTC
>TRBV19|TRBJ2-3|.|.
CASSMVGASDTQYF
TGTGCCAGTAGTATGGTGGGGGCTTCGGATACGCAGTATTTT
>TRBV7-2|TRBJ1-2|few|TRBD1
CASSRQGNGYTF
TGTGCCAGCAGCCGACAGGGGAATGGCTACACCTTC
>TRBV11-1|TRBJ2-1|.|.
CASSFSSVNEQFF
TGTGCCAGCAGCTTTAGTTCGGTCAATGAGCAGTTCTTC
>TRBV5-1|TRBJ1-1|.|.
CASSGQLEAFF
TGCGCCAGCAGTGGACAACTTGAAGCTTTCTTT
>TRBV18|TRBJ1-2|.|.
CASSPREGLYGYTF
TGTGCCAGCTCCCCGCGAGAGGGTCTCTATGGCTACACCTTC
>TRBV5-4|TRBJ1-1|.|.
CASSLEETNTEAFF
TGTGCCAGCAGCCTAGAAGAGACGAACACTGAAGCTTTCTTT
>TRBV5-6|TRBJ2-5|.|TRBD1
CASRPTGGETQYF
TGTGCCAGCAGGCCCACAGGGGGCGAGACCCAGTACTTC
>TRBV19|TRBJ2-2|.|.
CASTHLFTSTGELFF
TGTGCCAGTACCCACTTGTTTACTAGCACCGGGGAGCTGTTTTTT
>TRBV18|TRBJ2-5|.|TRBD1
CASSPLDRGLGETQYF
TGTGCCAGCTCACCGCTAGACAGGGGGCTAGGAGAGACCCAGTACTTC
>TRBV5-6|TRBJ2-7|.|.
CASSSPLTVGYEQYF
TGTGCCAGCAGCTCTCCCCTGACAGTAGGATACGAGCAGTACTTC
>TRBV19|TRBJ1-2|.|TRBD1
CATSGGNYGYTF
TGTGCCACGTCAGGGGGAAACTATGGCTACACCTTC
>TRBV5-1|TRBJ2-2|.|TRBD1
CASSLGTGTGELFF
TGCGCCAGCAGCTTGGGGACAGGGACCGGGGAGCTGTTTTTT
>TRBV4-1|TRBJ2-3|.|TRBD2
CASSLHTRASGGPNTDMQYF
TGCGCCAGCAGCCTTCACACCCGGGCTAGCGGGGGGCCAAACACAGATATGCAGTATTTT
>TRBV6-5|TRBJ2-7|.|.
CASSLPGVSYEQYF
TGTGCCAGCAGCCTGCCAGGGGTCTCCTACGAGCAGTACTTC
>TRBV10-1|TRBJ2-1|.|TRBD2
CASKNSGGGASQFF
TGCGCCAGCAAAAATAGCGGGGGGGGTGCTTCGCAGTTCTTC
>TRBV10-3|TRBJ2-6|.|TRBD1
CAIGQENSGANVLTF
TGTGCCATTGGACAGGAAAACTCTGGGGCCAACGTCCTGACTTTC